This entry lists 25 T cell receptor beta chains sequenced from one sample in a study of T cell responses to AZD1222 COVID-19 vaccine. Using immunoSEQ multiplex PCR, the repertoire was profiled, and TCRdb retains in-frame clones only, with some absent. The data show 100,000 to 150,000 clones, about 89% seen once. Sequences were derived from peripheral blood, sampled on day 0 of AZD1222 vaccination. Every receptor here comes from an adult in good health.

This rearrangement joins TRBV12-3 or TRBV12-4 to TRBJ2-7, with TRBD1 identical over 7 bases. The V gene end was trimmed by 8 bases and the J gene end by 0 bases; junction bases not matched to a gene: 4. This CDR3 has 13 residues. The CDR3 region is CASRDSRSYEQYF. As DNA, the CDR3 is TGTGCCAGCCGGGACAGCCGCTCCTACGAGCAGTACTTC.

The chain recombines TRBV7-9 with TRBJ1-2, with 7 bases matching TRBD1. The trim removed 4 bases at V and 2 bases at J, leaving 4 bases unmatched. The CDR3 is 14 amino acids. Germline lookup yields CDR1 SEHNR and CDR2 FQNEAQ (reference sequence). The CDR3 sequence is CASSYRDSNYGYTF. CDR3 coding DNA: TGTGCCAGCAGCTATAGGGACAGCAACTATGGCTACACCTTC.

This chain uses TRBV27 with TRBJ2-7; D is uncertain. The CDR3 loop spans 13 amino acids. V was clipped by 2 bases and J by 3 bases, with 8 bases between them. CDR1 and CDR2 from the germline V gene are MNHEY and SMNVEV (reference sequence). CDR3 amino acids: CASSLQVNYEQYF. CDR3 sequence (DNA): TGTGCCAGCAGTTTACAGGTCAACTACGAGCAGTACTTC.

CDR3 bases: TGTGCCAGCAGCCCGGGACAGGGGAGCTCTGGGGCCAACGTCCTGACTTTC. This translates into CASSPGQGSSGANVLTF. The V call is TRBV3-1 (or the pseudogene TRBV3-2), the J call TRBJ2-6, with 10 bases aligning to TRBD1. V was pared by 4 bases and J by 0 bases, with 3 bases of the junction left unmatched. The CDR3 is 17 amino acids. The V gene's germline CDR1 is LGHDT and CDR2 YNNKEL (reference sequence).

In its sample, this clone was seen once. The gene calls are TRBV12-3 or TRBV12-4 and TRBJ1-2; D perhaps matches TRBD1 (5 bases). The CDR3 loop spans 13 amino acids. V was cut by 6 bases and J by 6 bases, with 14 bases left in between. Here the CDR3 DNA reads TGTGCCAGCAGCAGGGCCAGAAACCATGGCTACACCTTC. It codes for CASSRARNHGYTF.

In this sample, this clone turned up once. V is TRBV11-3 and J is TRBJ2-3; D gene unclear. Germline V gene sequence: CDR1 SGHNT, CDR2 YENEEA. This CDR3 comprises 13 residues. Between the trimmed V and J ends, which lost 8 bases and 1 base, there was a span of 10 bases. The DNA of the CDR3 is TGTGCCAGCGGAATTTCGGGCACAGATACGCAGTATTTT. It codes for CASGISGTDTQYF.

This chain's CDR3 is CAGGRLSGANVLTF. The CDR3 coding sequence is TGTGCCGGGGGCAGACTCTCTGGGGCCAACGTCCTGACTTTC. The rearrangement links TRBV2 to TRBJ2-6; possible D gene TRBD1, 6 bases. Trimming shortened V by 11 bases and J by 0 bases, and 11 bases separated the two germline ends. From germline, CDR1 is SNHLY and CDR2 FYNNEI. CDR3 size: 14 residues. The full variable domain, its missing parts supplied by reference TRBV2 and TRBJ2-6, is EPEVTQTPSHQVTQMGQEVILRCVPISNHLYFYWYRQILGQKVEFLVSFYNNEISEKSEIFDDQFSVERPDGSNFTLKIRSTKLEDSAMYFCAGGRLSGANVLTFGAGSRLTVL.

The genes are TRBV3-1 (or the pseudogene TRBV3-2) and TRBJ1-1, with D perhaps TRBD1 (5 bases). With 4 bases removed from V and 4 bases from J, the gap between germline ends came to 13 bases. Per germline, CDR1 LGHDT and CDR2 YNNKEL (reference sequence). CDR3 length: 14 residues. The CDR3 here is CASSLRGVGTEAFF. CDR3 nucleotides: TGTGCCAGCAGCCTGAGGGGAGTCGGCACTGAAGCTTTCTTT.

The rearrangement links TRBV6-2 or TRBV6-3 to TRBJ1-5; D is undetermined. The V and J ends lost 4 bases and 4 bases respectively, with 5 bases between them. The CDR3 spans 12 residues. Germline V gene sequence: CDR1 MNHEY, CDR2 SVGEGT. The CDR3 DNA is TGTGCCAGCAGTTCGGGAAATCAGCCCCAGCATTTT. Its protein is CASSSGNQPQHF.

CDR3 nucleotides: TGTGCCAGCAGCTTAGGGACAGGGAAAGCTAACTATGGCTACACCTTC. This sequence encodes CASSLGTGKANYGYTF. This chain uses TRBV5-5 with TRBJ1-2, with TRBD1 matching 9 bases. Per the germline V gene, CDR1 is SGHKS and CDR2 is YYEKEE (reference sequence). This CDR3 spans 16 amino acids. J lost 0 bases, V lost 2 bases, and 5 bases had no gene match.

The rearrangement joins TRBV12-3 or TRBV12-4 to TRBJ2-5; no definite D call. There are 13 residues in the CDR3. Trimming removed 6 bases from V and 0 bases from J, with 8 bases in between. The CDR3 loop reads CASSHQYQETQYF. The CDR3 DNA reads as TGTGCCAGCAGCCATCAGTACCAAGAGACCCAGTACTTC.

The V call is TRBV3-1 (or the pseudogene TRBV3-2), the J call TRBJ1-6; 7 bases agree with TRBD1. Per the germline V gene, CDR1 is LGHDT and CDR2 is YNNKEL (reference sequence). V was clipped by 4 bases and J by 9 bases; unmatched bases: 9. CDR3 length equals 15 residues. Here the CDR3 DNA reads TGTGCCAGCAGCCCAAGAGGGACAGTGCCTTCACCCCTCCACTTT. Translated, it gives CASSPRGTVPSPLHF.

The genes are TRBV9 and TRBJ1-3; unclear D gene. Trimming pared 3 bases from V and 3 bases from J, leaving 4 bases between. The CDR3 length is 12 residues. Germline V CDR1 and CDR2: SGDLS, YYNGEE. CDR3 nucleotide sequence: TGTGCCAGCAGCGCGGTTGGAAACACCATATATTTT. Translating gives CASSAVGNTIYF.

The chain uses TRBV2 and TRBJ1-1; D is ambiguous. Germline V gives CDR1 SNHLY, CDR2 FYNNEI. Trimming removed 8 bases at V and 4 bases at J, with 11 bases between. CDR3 size: 12 residues. CDR3 in amino acids: CASRADGTEAFF. Written as DNA, the CDR3 is TGTGCCAGCCGGGCCGACGGCACTGAAGCTTTCTTT.

The rearrangement uses TRBV9 and TRBJ1-3, with D unclear. Germline V gene sequence: CDR1 SGDLS, CDR2 YYNGEE. V shed 3 bases and J shed 0 bases, with 10 bases lying between them. There are 15 residues in the CDR3. The DNA for the CDR3 is TGTGCCAGCAGCGAGGAAACTTACTCTGGAAACACCATATATTTT. Translation: CASSEETYSGNTIYF.

The chain carries TRBV30 and TRBJ2-3; D might be TRBD1 or TRBD2, each matching 6 bases. In germline, CDR1 is GTSNPN, CDR2 SVGIG (reference sequence). V was cut by 2 bases and J by 8 bases, with 11 bases left in between. The CDR3 is 12 amino acids. CDR3 amino acids: CAWSSKGGTQYF. CDR3 coding DNA: TGTGCCTGGAGTTCCAAGGGGGGTACGCAGTATTTT.

The J gene is TRBJ1-1, the V gene TRBV11-1; D is possibly TRBD1 (5 bases). V was pared by 2 bases and J by 6 bases, with 10 bases between. Germline CDR1 reads SGHAT; CDR2 reads FQDESV (reference sequence). This CDR3 contains 13 residues. In nucleotides, the CDR3 is TGTGCCAGCAGCTTATTTGGGGCGTCTGAAGCTTTCTTT. The encoded protein is CASSLFGASEAFF.

The genes are TRBV7-8 and TRBJ2-3; 10 bases match TRBD2. This CDR3 has 16 residues. The trim removed 6 bases at V and 0 bases at J, leaving 6 bases unmatched. Germline V CDR1 and CDR2: SGHVS, FQNEAQ. The CDR3 loop reads CASRSKREGSTDTQYF. As DNA, the CDR3 is TGTGCCAGCAGGTCCAAGCGGGAGGGGAGCACAGATACGCAGTATTTT.

The J gene is TRBJ2-3, the V gene TRBV6-5; D possibly matches TRBD1 or TRBD2 (5 bases each). This CDR3 spans 13 amino acids. V gave up 6 bases and J gave up 6 bases, with 13 bases separating them. CDR1 and CDR2 from the germline V gene are MNHEY and SVGAGI. CDR3 in amino acids: CASRAPGPDTQYF. CDR3 in DNA: TGTGCCAGCAGGGCCCCGGGGCCGGATACGCAGTATTTT.

The chain joins TRBV18 to TRBJ1-5; possible D gene TRBD1, 6 bases. V lost 4 bases and J lost 6, with 13 bases in between. The germline gives CDR1 KGHSH, CDR2 LQKENI. The CDR3 totals 14 residues. The CDR3 loop is CASSRGQGGQPQHF. CDR3 nucleotides: TGTGCCAGCTCACGGGGGCAGGGAGGTCAGCCCCAGCATTTT.

This chain connects TRBV7-8 to TRBJ2-3; D is unclear. CDR3 size: 16 residues. Trimming removed 5 bases from V and 4 bases from J, with 19 bases in between. CDR1 is SGHVS, CDR2 FQNEAQ, per germline. The CDR3 DNA reads TGTGCCAGCAGCACCACACGGACCGGGTCGGCAGATACGCAGTATTTT. Translation: CASSTTRTGSADTQYF.

This clone was seen just once. V gene TRBV29-1 combines with J gene TRBJ1-1, with D unclear. The CDR3 spans 15 residues. Germline values: CDR1 SQVTM, CDR2 ANQGSEA. Trimming stripped 6 bases from V and 2 bases from J, with 19 bases between. The CDR3 DNA reads TGCAGCGTCGGGCCCAGCTTGTGGGGTAACACTGAAGCTTTCTTT. Translating it yields CSVGPSLWGNTEAFF.

The V gene is TRBV2, the J gene TRBJ2-3; 9 bases align to TRBD2. V dropped 4 bases and J dropped 9; count of bases not matched to a gene: 11. The CDR3 is made up of 15 amino acids. The germline V gene has CDR1 SNHLY and CDR2 FYNNEI. The CDR3 region has the DNA TGTGCCAGCAGTGGAGGCGGGGGGGCCAGTATAACGCAGTATTTT. As protein: CASSGGGGASITQYF.

V usage is TRBV18 and J usage is TRBJ1-1; the match to TRBD1 covers 8 bases. Germline lookup yields CDR1 KGHSH and CDR2 LQKENI. V gave up 2 bases and J gave up 0 bases; unmatched junction bases: 5. This CDR3 contains 16 residues. CDR3 sequence reads: CASSPTQGVVNTEAFF. Here the CDR3 DNA reads TGTGCCAGCTCACCAACACAGGGGGTGGTGAACACTGAAGCTTTCTTT. Complete variable domain (other parts from reference TRBV18 and TRBJ1-1): NAGVMQNPRHLVRRRGQEARLRCSPMKGHSHVYWYRQLPEEGLKFMVYLQKENIIDESGMPKERFSAEFPKEGPSILRIQQVVRGDSAAYFCASSPTQGVVNTEAFFGQGTRLTVV.

V gene TRBV6-1 combines with J gene TRBJ1-2, with D possibly matching TRBD1 (5 bases). The V end was cut by 1 base, the J end by 4 bases, with 10 bases between. Germline assignment: CDR1 MNHNS and CDR2 SASEGT. The length of the CDR3 is 14 residues. CDR3 coding DNA: TGTGCCAGCAGTGAAGGTGGGGGAGCCTATGGCTACACCTTC. It is translated as CASSEGGGAYGYTF.